This T cell receptor beta chain derives from a study of cytomegalovirus exposure and HLA in healthy donors. Study results and caveats: TCR beta chains associated with HLA were, in a later analysis, more clonally expanded than equally common others. What a later analysis showed was that several of the most significant clusters appeared linked to common viral pathogens.

Vbeta (60) and Jbeta (13) primers were used in the PCR. Produced via immunoSEQ multiplex PCR; TCRdb's table is partial and in-frame only. Here the sample spans 130,000 to 150,000 clones, roughly 66% being singletons. On this clone itself: Its specificity is unknown.

The CDR3 contains 17 residues. V lost 4 bases and J lost 0; bases outside the gene matches: 10. The germline V gene encodes CDR1 SGHTS and CDR2 YDEGEE. V gene TRBV5-8 combines with J gene TRBJ1-2; TRBD1 matches at 9 bases. Sequencing was performed on PBMCs. The TCR was taken from a woman younger than 35 in good health and CMV-seronegative. CDR3 bases: TGTGCCAGCAGCCGCCTCGGCGGGGACAGGGCTAACTATGGCTACACCTTC. Amino acids: CASSRLGGDRANYGYTF.